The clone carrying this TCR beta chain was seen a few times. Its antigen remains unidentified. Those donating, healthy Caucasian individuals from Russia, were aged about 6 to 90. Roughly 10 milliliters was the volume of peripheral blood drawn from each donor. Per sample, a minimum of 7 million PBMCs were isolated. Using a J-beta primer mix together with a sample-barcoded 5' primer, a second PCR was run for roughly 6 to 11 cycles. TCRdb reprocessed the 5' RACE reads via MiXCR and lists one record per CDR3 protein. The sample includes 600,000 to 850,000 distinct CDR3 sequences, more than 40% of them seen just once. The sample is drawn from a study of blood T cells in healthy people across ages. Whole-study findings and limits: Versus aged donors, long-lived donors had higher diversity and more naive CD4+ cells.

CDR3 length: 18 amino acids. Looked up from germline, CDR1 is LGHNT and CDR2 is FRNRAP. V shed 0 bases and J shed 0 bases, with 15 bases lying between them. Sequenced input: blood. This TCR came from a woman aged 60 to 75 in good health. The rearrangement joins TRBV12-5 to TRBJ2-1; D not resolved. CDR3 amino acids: CASGLVPKANYSYNEQFF. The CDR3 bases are TGTGCTAGTGGTTTGGTACCGAAGGCAAACTACTCCTACAATGAGCAGTTCTTC. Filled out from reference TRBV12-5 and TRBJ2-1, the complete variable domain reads DARVTQTPRHKVTEMGQEVTMRCQPILGHNTVFWYRQTMMQGLELLAYFRNRAPLDDSGMPKDRFSAEMPDATLATLKIQPSEPRDSAVYFCASGLVPKANYSYNEQFFGPGTRLTVL.